The subject of this entry is one TCR beta chain. Its target is not known. These data are taken from a study of T cell responses to AZD1222 COVID-19 vaccine. Study results and limitations: Per reports, nearly half of all spike-specific TCRs target regions that are unmutated in variants. Repertoire sampling was restricted to post-peak T cell response timepoints. Seropositive at baseline were only a handful of AZD1222 recipients. The donor cohort was predominantly white British with a female majority, and clonal diversity may have been underestimated.

Germline assignment: CDR1 SGHRS and CDR2 YFSETQ. This CDR3 is 15 amino acids long. V lost 0 bases, J lost 8 bases, and 14 bases lay in between. Produced via immunoSEQ multiplex PCR; TCRdb's table is partial and in-frame only. The data contain 100,000 to 150,000 clones, over 75% of them singletons. The rearrangement uses TRBV5-1 and TRBJ1-4; D gene ambiguous. The TCR was taken from an adult who received the MenACWY meningococcal vaccine as a control. Sequencing was performed on peripheral blood, taken 28 days after the second dose of the MenACWY control vaccine. CDR3 coding DNA: TGCGCCAGCAGCTTGGGGCAGACCCTTAGGGAAAAACTGTTTTTT. Translating gives CASSLGQTLREKLFF.